This TCR beta chain was captured by sequencing in a study of beta chain features in type 1 diabetes. The study's findings and limits: VDJ junctions in type 1 diabetes patients carried more deletions and fewer insertions.

It was via CD45RO/CCR7/CD25/CD127/CD95/CD27 that CD4+ naive, central memory, regulatory and stem cell-like memory cells were sorted. Sorted populations all exceeded 95% purity. All of the isolated RNA was reverse transcribed, so expressed TCRB transcripts were sequenced. Assay used: immunoSEQ multiplex PCR; TCRdb lists only in-frame clones, some missing. The sample includes 15,000 or so clones, 43% seen only once; the top ten take roughly 0.56%. Of note for this clone: The antigen is unknown.

Trimming removed 3 bases at V and 0 bases at J, with 9 bases between. The CDR3 is 15 residues long. The germline gives CDR1 MNHEY, CDR2 SMNVEV (reference sequence). The receptor comes from a woman between 35 and 50 years old in good health. Sample: stem cell memory CD4+ T cells from blood. The V gene is TRBV27, the J gene TRBJ1-3; D unresolved. CDR3 amino acids: CASSFDFGSGNTIYF. CDR3 DNA sequence: TGTGCCAGCAGTTTTGATTTCGGCTCTGGAAACACCATATATTTT.